Listed below are T cell receptor beta chains from one sample, sequenced in a study of OX40 agonist ivuxolimab in advanced cancers. The table came from immunoSEQ multiplex PCR; TCRdb's copy has only in-frame clones and leaves some out. The sample contains tens of thousands of clones, approximately 81% of which appear only once. This sample comprised CD4+ or CD8+ T cells sorted from blood, obtained in a trial of the OX40 agonist ivuxolimab. The receptor source for this set is an adult with an advanced solid tumor such as melanoma, head and neck, liver or kidney cancer. CDR3s include the opening cysteine and the closing phenylalanine or tryptophan. Fields, in order: clone size, CDR3 length, V gene, D gene, J gene, CDR3 DNA, CDR3 protein. A D gene is named only where the DNA matches it firmly. A row's size may be missing; if present it is once, few, many or a size class.

>.|15|TRBV15|.|TRBJ2-7
TGTGCCACCAGCAGAGCGGGGAGTGGCTCTCCGGAGCAGTACTTC
CATSRAGSGSPEQYF
>once|16|TRBV9|.|TRBJ2-7
TGTGCCAGCAGCCCCGCCCTTAGGGGTCGGCGGGGAGAGCAGTACTTC
CASSPALRGRRGEQYF
>.|15|TRBV7-9|.|TRBJ2-7
TGTGCCAGCAGCTTTGGAGGGACGAGCTCCTACGAGCAGTACTTC
CASSFGGTSSYEQYF
>few|15|TRBV6-1|TRBD1|TRBJ1-2
TGTGCCAGCAGTGACCGGACAGGGGATGGCTATGGCTACACCTTC
CASSDRTGDGYGYTF
>.|15|TRBV11-3|TRBD2|TRBJ2-5
TGTGCCAGCAGCGAGGGGCTAGCGGAACAAGAGACCCAGTACTTC
CASSEGLAEQETQYF
>once|15|TRBV7-9|.|TRBJ1-6
TGTGCCAGCAGCCTCGAATCGGTGGCAAATTCACCCCTCCACTTT
CASSLESVANSPLHF
>.|14|TRBV5-4|TRBD2|TRBJ2-5
TGTGCCAGCAGCCCGGGACTAGTCCAAGAGACCCAGTACTTC
CASSPGLVQETQYF
>.|13|TRBV29-1|TRBD2|TRBJ2-7
TGCAGCGCCCGAGCGGGGGGTACCTACGAGCAGTACTTC
CSARAGGTYEQYF
>once|18|TRBV2|TRBD1|TRBJ1-4
TGTGCCAGCTCCGCAGGGGGGCCCCTCTCTCCAACTAATGAAAAACTGTTTTTT
CASSAGGPLSPTNEKLFF
>.|15|TRBV25-1|.|TRBJ1-2
TGTGCCAGCAGTGGCCGGGGATTGGTTGGCGGTGGCTACACCTTC
CASSGRGLVGGGYTF
>.|14|TRBV18|.|TRBJ1-1
TGTGCCAGCTCTCCACAGGGAACAAACACTGAAGCTTTCTTT
CASSPQGTNTEAFF
>.|14|TRBV2|.|TRBJ2-5
TGTGCCAGCACGGCCCGCGAGGACCCAGAGACCCAGTACTTC
CASTAREDPETQYF
>.|12|TRBV27|.|TRBJ1-1
TGTGCCAGCAGTTCTGGGGGCCACGGAGCTTTCTTT
CASSSGGHGAFF
>few|14|TRBV7-9|.|TRBJ2-2
TGTGCCAGCAGCGCACCCCTGGGGGCCGGGGAGCTGTTTTTT
CASSAPLGAGELFF
>.|15|TRBV6-6|.|TRBJ2-2
TGTGCCAGCAGTTACGAGGGGAGAAGCACCGGGGAGCTGTTTTTT
CASSYEGRSTGELFF